Below, 16 T cell receptor beta chains from the same sample are listed, as sequenced in a study of blood T cell repertoires in COVID-19 (dated by TCRdb to the early 2020s). The receptor library was made with the immunoSEQ multiplex PCR assay. The table was pulled from immuneACCESS by TCRdb, which kept in-frame rearrangements only. Such tables lose some clones; where checked, under half of the loss comes from unresolved V genes, and the rest has no known cause. The sample data list some 78,000 clones, and around nine tenths of these were observed just once. Roughly 5.3% of the sample is held by the ten biggest clonotypes. Sequences were obtained from peripheral blood. The source of these receptors is a woman of 80 years or more with active or convalescent COVID-19.

The chain employs TRBV28 and TRBJ1-2, with D possibly matching TRBD1 (5 bases). Between the trimmed V and J ends, which lost 8 bases and 5 bases, there was a span of 15 bases. The CDR3 loop spans 13 amino acids. Germline values: CDR1 MDHEN, CDR2 SYDVKM. The CDR3 here is CASSLGTAYGYTF. As DNA, the CDR3 is TGTGCCAGCTCCCTAGGGACTGCTTATGGCTACACCTTC.

This clone was observed a single time. The chain joins TRBV15 to TRBJ2-2, with 9 positions matching TRBD1. Germline trimming cut 6 bases from V and 4 bases from J; bases unmatched to any gene: 12. The CDR3 length is 17 residues. Germline V gives CDR1 LNHNV, CDR2 YYDKDF (reference sequence). Here the CDR3 DNA reads TGTGCCACCAGGAAAATACCGGGACAGGGTGCCACCGGGGAGCTGTTTTTT. Translated: CATRKIPGQGATGELFF.

The chain joins TRBV7-2 to TRBJ1-2, with 9 bases identical to TRBD1. The germline V gene has CDR1 SGHTA and CDR2 FQGNSA. Germline trimming cut 3 bases from V and 7 bases from J; bases unmatched to any gene: 0. The CDR3 covers 12 residues. For the CDR3, the DNA is TGTGCCAGCAGCTTGGACAGGGGTGGCTACACCTTC. Its translation: CASSLDRGGYTF.

The rearrangement links TRBV5-1 to TRBJ1-2, with 8 bases fitting TRBD1. The CDR3 runs to 15 residues. V was pared by 0 bases and J by 4 bases, with 5 bases of the junction left unmatched. Germline V gene sequence: CDR1 SGHRS, CDR2 YFSETQ. The CDR3 coding sequence is TGCGCCAGCAGCTTGGACGGACAGGGAGGCTATGGCTACACCTTC. Protein product: CASSLDGQGGYGYTF.

V and J are TRBV5-6 and TRBJ1-5; 8 bases line up with TRBD1. Germline-derived CDR1 and CDR2 are SGHDT and YYEEEE. With V trimmed by 0 bases and J by 6 bases, 8 bases remained unmatched. The CDR3 length is 16 residues. For the CDR3, the DNA is TGTGCCAGCAGCTTGGGGACAGGGTTGCGGGGTCAGCCCCAGCATTTT. Protein product: CASSLGTGLRGQPQHF. The whole variable domain, remainder taken from reference TRBV5-6 and TRBJ1-5, is DAGVTQSPTHLIKTRGQQVTLRCSPKSGHDTVSWYQQALGQGPQFIFQYYEEEERQRGNFPDRFSGHQFPNYSSELNVNALLLGDSALYLCASSLGTGLRGQPQHFGDGTRLSIL.

V is TRBV5-3 and J is TRBJ1-5; D is perhaps TRBD1 (5 bases). TRBV5-3 is an open reading frame, and its role is uncertain. Trimming took 0 bases from V and 3 from J, leaving 13 bases between them. The CDR3 runs 16 residues. The CDR3 sequence: CARSLGGTSLNQPQHF. The CDR3 region has the DNA TGTGCCAGAAGCTTGGGCGGGACTTCCCTCAATCAGCCCCAGCATTTT.

To note about this clone: Germline and junction disagree at one end, which may indicate a read error. The V gene is TRBV25-1, the J gene TRBJ2-4; the D gene is possibly TRBD2 (5 bases). This CDR3 spans 15 amino acids. Per the germline V gene, CDR1 is MGHDK and CDR2 is SYGVNS. CDR3 DNA sequence: TGTGCCAGCAGTGTCTACCGGGAAGGCAAAAACGTTCAGTACTTC. Encoded protein: CASSVYREGKNVQYF.

The chain is built from TRBV6-5 and TRBJ1-5, with D perhaps TRBD1 (6 bases). Germline V gives CDR1 MNHEY, CDR2 SVGAGI. With 4 bases removed from V and 0 bases from J, the gap between germline ends came to 10 bases. This CDR3 comprises 15 residues. CDR3 residues: CASSSDRLSNQPQHF. CDR3 nucleotides: TGTGCCAGCAGTTCGGACAGACTTAGCAATCAGCCCCAGCATTTT.

The rearrangement uses TRBV10-2 and TRBJ2-3; D may be TRBD2 (5 bases). The CDR3 extends over 15 amino acids. The ends were cut back, 6 bases at V and 8 bases at J, with 21 bases in the middle. The germline CDR1 and CDR2 sequences are WSHSY and SAAADI. The CDR3 DNA is TGCGCCAGCAGGGCCCGGAGCCTCGGTCGGGGTACGCAGTATTTT. Translated: CASRARSLGRGTQYF.

The chain carries TRBV7-2 and TRBJ1-2; TRBD1 matches at 9 bases. CDR1 is SGHTA and CDR2 is FQGNSA in the germline V gene. Trimming took 5 bases from V and 6 from J; bases not matched to a gene: 13. The CDR3 spans 16 residues. CDR3 amino acids: CASSPYGTGGDDGYTF. DNA for the CDR3: TGTGCCAGCAGCCCATACGGTACAGGGGGCGATGATGGCTACACCTTC. The variable domain in full, completed from reference TRBV7-2 and TRBJ1-2, reads GAGVSQSPSNKVTEKGKDVELRCDPISGHTALYWYRQSLGQGLEFLIYFQGNSAPDKSGLPSDRFSAERTGGSVSTLTIQRTQQEDSAVYLCASSPYGTGGDDGYTFGSGTRLTVV.

CDR3 sequence: CATSRDEGQGATDTQYF. The DNA of the CDR3 is TGTGCCACCAGCAGAGATGAGGGACAGGGGGCGACAGATACGCAGTATTTT. V and J are TRBV15 and TRBJ2-3, with TRBD1 matching 12 bases. The CDR3 has 17 residues. The trim removed 0 bases at V and 3 bases at J, leaving 4 bases unmatched. Germline assignment: CDR1 LNHNV and CDR2 YYDKDF (reference sequence).

The chain links TRBV2 to TRBJ1-6; D unresolved. Germline V gene data show CDR1 as SNHLY and CDR2 as FYNNEI. The CDR3 runs 14 residues. Trimming removed 4 bases from V and 6 bases from J, with 10 bases in between. The CDR3 is CASSGEIPNSPLHF. The CDR3 DNA follows: TGTGCCAGCAGTGGGGAGATCCCTAATTCACCCCTCCACTTT.

V is TRBV9 and J is TRBJ2-7; the match to TRBD1 covers 9 bases. Germline loops: CDR1 SGDLS, CDR2 YYNGEE. This CDR3 comprises 16 residues. V was pared by 3 bases and J by 2 bases, with 9 bases of the junction left unmatched. The CDR3 DNA follows: TGTGCCAGCAGCGAGGGACCGGGACAGGGAGCCTACGAGCAGTACTTC. Its translation is CASSEGPGQGAYEQYF.

The chain employs TRBV11-2 and TRBJ2-7; the match to TRBD2 covers 8 bases. The junction had 10 bases not matched to a gene; V was cut back by 7 bases and J by 2 bases. This CDR3 contains 15 residues. The germline V gene has CDR1 SGHAT and CDR2 FQNNGV. CDR3 in amino acids: CASIYGVAGTYEQYF. CDR3 DNA sequence: TGTGCCAGCATCTACGGAGTAGCGGGGACCTACGAGCAGTACTTC.

The chain joins TRBV6-4 to TRBJ2-3; maybe TRBD2 (6 bases). V was clipped by 2 bases and J by 5 bases, with 11 bases between them. The length of the CDR3 is 14 residues. Germline V CDR1 and CDR2: MRHNA, SNTAGT. CDR3 region: CASSDRRDGDTQYF. DNA for the CDR3: TGTGCCAGCAGTGACCGGCGGGACGGAGATACGCAGTATTTT.

This clone was seen a handful of times. J is TRBJ1-5 and V is TRBV20-1; D might be TRBD1 (5 bases). Germline CDR1 and CDR2: DFQATT and SNEGSKA (reference sequence). V was pared by 3 bases and J by 5 bases, with 14 bases between. This CDR3 is 14 amino acids long. CDR3 DNA sequence: TGCAGTGCTAGTGTCCCAGGGACTCATCAGCCCCAGCATTTT. The encoded protein is CSASVPGTHQPQHF.